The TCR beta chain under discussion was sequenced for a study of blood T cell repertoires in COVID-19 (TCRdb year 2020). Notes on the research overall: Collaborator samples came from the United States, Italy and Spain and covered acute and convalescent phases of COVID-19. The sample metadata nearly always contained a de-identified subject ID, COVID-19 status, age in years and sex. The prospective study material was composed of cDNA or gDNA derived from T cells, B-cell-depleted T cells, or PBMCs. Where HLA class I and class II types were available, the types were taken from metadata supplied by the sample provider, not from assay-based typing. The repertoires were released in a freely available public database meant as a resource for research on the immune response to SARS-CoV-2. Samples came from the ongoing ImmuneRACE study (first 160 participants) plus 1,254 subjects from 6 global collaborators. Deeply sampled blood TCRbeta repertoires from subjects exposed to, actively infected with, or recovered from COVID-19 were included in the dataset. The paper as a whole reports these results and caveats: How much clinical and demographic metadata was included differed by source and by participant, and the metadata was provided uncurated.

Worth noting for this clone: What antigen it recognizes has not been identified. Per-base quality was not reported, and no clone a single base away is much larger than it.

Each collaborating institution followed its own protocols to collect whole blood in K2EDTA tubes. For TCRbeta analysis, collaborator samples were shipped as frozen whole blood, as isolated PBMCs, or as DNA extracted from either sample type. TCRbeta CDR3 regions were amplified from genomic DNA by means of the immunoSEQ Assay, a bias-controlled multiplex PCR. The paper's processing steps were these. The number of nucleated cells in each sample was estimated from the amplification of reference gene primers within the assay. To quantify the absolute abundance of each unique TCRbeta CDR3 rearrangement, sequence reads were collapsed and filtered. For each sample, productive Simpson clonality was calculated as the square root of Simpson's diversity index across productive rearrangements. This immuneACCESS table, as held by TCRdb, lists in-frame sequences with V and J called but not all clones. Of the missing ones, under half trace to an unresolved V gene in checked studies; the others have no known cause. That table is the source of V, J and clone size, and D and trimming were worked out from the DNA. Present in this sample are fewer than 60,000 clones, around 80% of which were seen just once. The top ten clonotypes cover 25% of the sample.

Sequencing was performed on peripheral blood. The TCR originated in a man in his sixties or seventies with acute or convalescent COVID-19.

The CDR3 in this case is CAWYGGYGGSASTDTQYF. The DNA reads TGTGCCTGGTATGGGGGATATGGCGGGAGCGCTAGCACAGATACGCAGTATTTT. The chain joins TRBV30 to TRBJ2-3; the central 7 bases match TRBD2. Looking up the germline V gene (reference sequence) yields CDR1 GTSNPN and CDR2 SVGIG. Inclusive of the bounding cysteine and phenylalanine, the CDR3 is 18 residues long. The DNA shown is the 54-base CDR3, in frame from base 1. Compared with germline, V lacks 5 bases and J lacks 0 bases; bases without a gene match: 17.